This is a list of T cell receptor beta chains from one sample in a study of T cell changes during pregnancy in multiple sclerosis. TCRdb's copy holds only in-frame clones and misses some; the assay was immunoSEQ multiplex PCR. Here the sample spans tens of thousands of clones, approximately 92% being singletons. Here the sequenced sample was CD4+ T cells from peripheral blood mononuclear cells, taken after pregnancy. All receptors derive from a female donor with multiple sclerosis, enrolled in a pregnancy study. CDR3s include the opening cysteine and the closing phenylalanine or tryptophan. Fields, in order: J gene, CDR3 length, V gene, D gene, CDR3 protein. The D gene is left open where the match is weak.

>TRBJ2-3|16|TRBV4-1|TRBD2
CASSQDWGLEADTQYF
>TRBJ1-1|15|TRBV5-4|-
CAIKRGQGTYAEAFF
>TRBJ2-2|17|TRBV4-2|-
CASSQNKGPSGPGELFF
>TRBJ2-7|15|TRBV4-3|-
CASSQEFKGPYEQYF
>TRBJ1-1|16|TRBV7-2|-
CASSPLPGQGGTEAFF
>TRBJ2-7|15|TRBV19|TRBD1
CASSAPRGQLYEQYF
>TRBJ2-7|15|TRBV25-1|TRBD2
CASSGLAGGRDEQYF
>TRBJ1-1|14|TRBV30|-
CAWSYLRGNTEAFF
>TRBJ1-1|13|TRBV25-1|-
CASSSPGVAEAFF
>TRBJ1-1|14|TRBV11-3|-
CASSRGDRQSEAFF
>TRBJ1-6|13|TRBV19|-
CASSIAGHSPLHF
>TRBJ1-1|13|TRBV7-3|TRBD1
CASSRTGNTEAFF
>TRBJ1-3|14|TRBV6-5|-
CASSQTYSGNTIYF
>TRBJ2-4|14|TRBV4-1|-
CASSPVYPKNIQYF
>TRBJ1-2|18|TRBV4-3|-
CASSHLTSGGGRSGGYTF
>TRBJ2-3|13|TRBV7-9|-
CASRVLGGDTQYF
>TRBJ2-1|14|TRBV6-6|TRBD1
CASSSGTGENEQFF
>TRBJ2-1|12|TRBV11-1|-
CASSHRVDEQFF
>TRBJ2-7|16|TRBV7-6|-
CASSLEQGASTYEQYF
>TRBJ2-5|13|TRBV5-5|-
CASSLTNQETQYF
>TRBJ2-6|17|TRBV18|TRBD1
CASSPLDRGPGANVLTF
>TRBJ1-1|15|TRBV25-1|TRBD1
CASSVPGTGGTEAFF
>TRBJ1-2|12|TRBV30|TRBD1
CASDRVRHGYTF
>TRBJ1-6|14|TRBV6-6|-
CASSHGQLNSPLHF
>TRBJ2-7|14|TRBV7-2|-
CASSLAGLTYEQYF
>TRBJ2-1|15|TRBV11-1|TRBD2
CASSPGLAGYNEQFF
>TRBJ1-2|13|TRBV19|TRBD1
CASSLDRFYGYTF
>TRBJ2-3|14|TRBV7-2|-
CASSLERGTDTQYF
>TRBJ2-2|15|TRBV6-5|-
CASRTPGTNTGELFF
>TRBJ1-5|12|TRBV6-5|-
CASGQGGQPQHF
>TRBJ1-5|14|TRBV7-2|TRBD1
CASSLRGGRQPQHF
>TRBJ2-2|18|TRBV30|TRBD2
CAWSVPAGGLRYVGELFF
>TRBJ1-5|14|TRBV6-1|-
CASLLGQGKGPQHF
>TRBJ1-2|15|TRBV15|TRBD1
CATSRLGQTLYGYTF
>TRBJ2-4|13|TRBV11-2|-
CAMGGLAKNIQYF
>TRBJ1-4|14|TRBV5-1|-
CASSPRGGREKLFF
>TRBJ1-2|16|TRBV30|TRBD1
CAWSDDRVNLVYGYTF
>TRBJ2-5|16|TRBV18|TRBD2
CASSPLLAGGQETQYF
>TRBJ1-5|13|TRBV18|-
CASRRQSNQPQHF
>TRBJ1-1|13|TRBV19|-
CASRKQAHTEAFF
>TRBJ2-4|16|TRBV4-2|TRBD2
CASSHPGGGGENIQYF
>TRBJ2-1|13|TRBV25-1|-
CASSVLSYNEQFF
>TRBJ1-2|17|TRBV5-1|TRBD1
CASSSGTGSLWSYGYTF
>TRBJ2-2|13|TRBV25-1|-
CASSARTQGELFF